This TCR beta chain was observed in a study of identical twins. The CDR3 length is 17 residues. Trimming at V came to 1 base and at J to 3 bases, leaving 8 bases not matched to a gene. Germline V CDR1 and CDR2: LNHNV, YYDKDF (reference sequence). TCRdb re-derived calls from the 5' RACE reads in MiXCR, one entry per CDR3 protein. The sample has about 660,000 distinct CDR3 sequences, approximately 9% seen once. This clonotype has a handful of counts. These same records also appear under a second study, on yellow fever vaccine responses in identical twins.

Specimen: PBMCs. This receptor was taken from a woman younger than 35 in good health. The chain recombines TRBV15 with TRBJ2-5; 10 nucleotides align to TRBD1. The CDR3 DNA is TGTGCCACCAGCAGAGCGGACAGGGGGTGGCTAGAAGAGACCCAGTACTTC. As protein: CATSRADRGWLEETQYF.